The text below deals with one TCR beta chain. The CDR3 is made up of 13 amino acids. CDR1 and CDR2 from the germline V gene are LNHNV and YYDKDF (reference sequence). The germline V and J ends were trimmed by 1 base and 4 bases, with 7 bases remaining between them. These data are taken from a study of T cell responses to AZD1222 COVID-19 vaccine. Measured with immunoSEQ multiplex PCR; TCRdb has only the in-frame clones, and not every one. The data contain 43,000 or so clones, roughly 87% of them seen just once; the ten biggest clones take up 30% to 45%. This TCR was sampled from an adult who received the AZD1222 COVID-19 vaccine. This sample comprised peripheral blood, obtained 28 days after the second AZD1222 dose. The chain combines TRBV15 with TRBJ1-2; possibly TRBD1 for D (5 bases). CDR3 amino acids: CATSRGQSYGYTF. CDR3 nucleotides: TGTGCCACCAGCAGAGGACAGTCCTATGGCTACACCTTC.